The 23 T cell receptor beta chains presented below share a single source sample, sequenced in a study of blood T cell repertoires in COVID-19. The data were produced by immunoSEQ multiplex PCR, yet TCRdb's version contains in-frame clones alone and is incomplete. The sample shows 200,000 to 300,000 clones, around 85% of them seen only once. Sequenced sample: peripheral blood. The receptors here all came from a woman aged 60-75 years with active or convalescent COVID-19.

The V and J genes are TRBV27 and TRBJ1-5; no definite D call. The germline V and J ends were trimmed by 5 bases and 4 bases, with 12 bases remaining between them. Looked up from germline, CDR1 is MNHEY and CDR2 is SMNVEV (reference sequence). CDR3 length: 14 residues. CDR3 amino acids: CASSAVGVNQPQHF. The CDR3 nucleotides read TGTGCCAGCAGTGCCGTCGGGGTAAATCAGCCCCAGCATTTT.

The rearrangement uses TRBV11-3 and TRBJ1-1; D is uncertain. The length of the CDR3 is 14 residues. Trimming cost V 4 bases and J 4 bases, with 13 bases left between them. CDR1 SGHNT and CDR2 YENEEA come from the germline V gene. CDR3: CASSSSRGSTEAFF. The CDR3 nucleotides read TGTGCCAGCAGCTCGAGCAGAGGGTCCACTGAAGCTTTCTTT. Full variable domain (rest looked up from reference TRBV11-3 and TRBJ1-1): EAGVVQSPRYKIIEKKQPVAFWCNPISGHNTLYWYLQNLGQGPELLIRYENEEAVDDSQLPKDRFSAERLKGVDSTLKIQPAELGDSAVYLCASSSSRGSTEAFFGQGTRLTVV.

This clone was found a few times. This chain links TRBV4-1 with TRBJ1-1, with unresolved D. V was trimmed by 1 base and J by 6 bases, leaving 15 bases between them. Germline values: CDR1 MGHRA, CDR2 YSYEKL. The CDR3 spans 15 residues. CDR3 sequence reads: CASSQVPGGRPEAFF. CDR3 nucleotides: TGCGCCAGCAGCCAAGTTCCAGGAGGTCGACCTGAAGCTTTCTTT.

The CDR3 DNA sequence: TGTGCCAGTAGTCTGACACCGAACACTGAAGCTTTCTTT. This translates into CASSLTPNTEAFF. The chain employs TRBV19 and TRBJ1-1; no reliable D call. In germline, CDR1 is LNHDA, CDR2 SQIVND (reference sequence). Trimming removed 5 bases at V and 1 base at J, with 8 bases between. This CDR3 has 13 residues.

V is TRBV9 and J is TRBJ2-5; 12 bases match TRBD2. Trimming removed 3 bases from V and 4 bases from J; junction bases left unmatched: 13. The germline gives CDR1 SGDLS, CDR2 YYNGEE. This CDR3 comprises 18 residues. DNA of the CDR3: TGTGCCAGCAGCGCCAGGGTGCTAGCGGGAGGGCCGGGAGAGACCCAGTACTTC. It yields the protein CASSARVLAGGPGETQYF.

CDR3 coding DNA: TGTGCCAGCAGGATACAGGGTGGCGAGCAGTACGTC. Amino acid sequence: CASRIQGGEQYV. The chain couples TRBV5-8 to TRBJ2-7, with D perhaps matching TRBD1 (6 bases). Germline lookup yields CDR1 SGHTS and CDR2 YDEGEE. The CDR3 is 12 residues long. The V end lost 5 bases, the J end lost 6 bases, and 12 bases lay between the germline ends.

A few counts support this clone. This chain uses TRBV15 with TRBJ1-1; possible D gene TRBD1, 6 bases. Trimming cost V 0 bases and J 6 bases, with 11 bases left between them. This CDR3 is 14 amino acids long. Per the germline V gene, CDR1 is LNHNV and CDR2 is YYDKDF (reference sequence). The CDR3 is CATSRDYREAEAFF. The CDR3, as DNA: TGTGCCACCAGCAGAGATTACAGGGAAGCTGAAGCTTTCTTT.

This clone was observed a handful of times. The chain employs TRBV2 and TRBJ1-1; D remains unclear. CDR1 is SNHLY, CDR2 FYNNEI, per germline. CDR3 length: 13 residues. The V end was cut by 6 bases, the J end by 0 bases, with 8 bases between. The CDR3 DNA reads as TGTGCCAGCAGGGCCACCATGAACACTGAAGCTTTCTTT. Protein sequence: CASRATMNTEAFF.

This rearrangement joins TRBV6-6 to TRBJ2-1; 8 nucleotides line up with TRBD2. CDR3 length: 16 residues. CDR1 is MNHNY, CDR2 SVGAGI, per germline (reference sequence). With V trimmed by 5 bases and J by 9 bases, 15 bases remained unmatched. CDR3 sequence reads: CASSGQRESGHGEQFF. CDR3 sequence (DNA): TGTGCCAGCAGTGGACAGCGGGAGAGTGGGCATGGTGAGCAGTTCTTC.

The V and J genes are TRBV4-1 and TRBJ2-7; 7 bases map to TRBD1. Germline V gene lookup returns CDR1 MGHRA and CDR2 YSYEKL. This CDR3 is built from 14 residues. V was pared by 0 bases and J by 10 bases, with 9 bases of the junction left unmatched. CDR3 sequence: CASSQDLLTGKQYF. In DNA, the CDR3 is TGCGCCAGCAGCCAAGACCTACTGACAGGGAAACAGTACTTC.

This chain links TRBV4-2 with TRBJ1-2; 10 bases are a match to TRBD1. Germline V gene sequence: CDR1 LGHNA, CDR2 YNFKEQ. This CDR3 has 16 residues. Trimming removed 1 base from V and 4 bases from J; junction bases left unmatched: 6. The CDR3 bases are TGTGCCAGCAGCCAAGGCCGGGACAGGGGATTCTATGGCTACACCTTC. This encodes CASSQGRDRGFYGYTF.

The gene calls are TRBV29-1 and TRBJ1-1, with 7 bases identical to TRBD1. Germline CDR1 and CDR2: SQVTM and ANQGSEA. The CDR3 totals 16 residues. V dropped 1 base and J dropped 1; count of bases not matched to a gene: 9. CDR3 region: CSVEVTSRGKNTEAFF. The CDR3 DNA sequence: TGCAGCGTTGAAGTCACATCCAGGGGGAAGAACACTGAAGCTTTCTTT.

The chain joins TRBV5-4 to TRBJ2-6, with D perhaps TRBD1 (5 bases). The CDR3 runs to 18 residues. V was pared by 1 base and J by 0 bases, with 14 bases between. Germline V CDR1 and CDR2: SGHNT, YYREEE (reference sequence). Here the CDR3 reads CASSLRLGQSSGANVLTF. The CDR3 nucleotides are TGTGCCAGCAGCTTGAGACTCGGACAAAGCTCTGGGGCCAACGTCCTGACTTTC.

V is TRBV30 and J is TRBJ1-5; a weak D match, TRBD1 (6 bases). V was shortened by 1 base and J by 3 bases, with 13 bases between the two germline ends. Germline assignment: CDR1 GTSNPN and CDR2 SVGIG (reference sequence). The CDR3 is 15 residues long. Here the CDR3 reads CAWSASMGANQPQHF. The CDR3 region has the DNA TGTGCCTGGAGTGCCTCAATGGGGGCCAATCAGCCCCAGCATTTT.

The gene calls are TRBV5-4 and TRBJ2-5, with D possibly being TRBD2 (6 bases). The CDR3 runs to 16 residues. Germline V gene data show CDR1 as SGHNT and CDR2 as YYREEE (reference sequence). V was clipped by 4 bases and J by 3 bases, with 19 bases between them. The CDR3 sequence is CASSTLGGVGEETQYF. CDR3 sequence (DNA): TGTGCCAGCAGCACCCTCGGCGGGGTAGGGGAAGAGACCCAGTACTTC. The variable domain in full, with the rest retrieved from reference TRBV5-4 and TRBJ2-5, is ETGVTQSPTHLIKTRGQQVTLRCSSQSGHNTVSWYQQALGQGPQFIFQYYREEENGRGNFPPRFSGLQFPNYSSELNVNALELDDSALYLCASSTLGGVGEETQYFGPGTRLLVL.

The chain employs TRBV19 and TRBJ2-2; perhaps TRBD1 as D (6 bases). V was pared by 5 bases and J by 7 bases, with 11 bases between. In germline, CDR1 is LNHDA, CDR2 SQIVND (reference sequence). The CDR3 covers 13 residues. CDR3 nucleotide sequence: TGTGCCAGTAGTTTTACAGGGAACGGGGAGCTGTTTTTT. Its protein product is CASSFTGNGELFF.

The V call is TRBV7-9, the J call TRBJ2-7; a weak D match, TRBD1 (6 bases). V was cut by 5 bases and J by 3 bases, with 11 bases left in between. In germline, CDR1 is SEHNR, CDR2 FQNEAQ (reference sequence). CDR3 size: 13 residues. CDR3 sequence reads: CASSRTENYEQYF. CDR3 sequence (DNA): TGTGCCAGCAGCCGGACAGAAAACTACGAGCAGTACTTC.

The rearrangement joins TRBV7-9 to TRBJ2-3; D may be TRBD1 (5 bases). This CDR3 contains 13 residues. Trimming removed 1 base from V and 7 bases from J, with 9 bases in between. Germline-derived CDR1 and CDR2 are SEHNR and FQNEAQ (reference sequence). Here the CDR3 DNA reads TGTGCCAGCAGCTTAGGCCAGGGAAATACGCAGTATTTT. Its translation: CASSLGQGNTQYF.

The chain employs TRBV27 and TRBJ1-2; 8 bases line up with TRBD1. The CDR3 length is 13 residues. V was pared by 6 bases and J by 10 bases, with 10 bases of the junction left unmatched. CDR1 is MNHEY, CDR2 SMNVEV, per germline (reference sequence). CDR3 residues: CASSPQGANDYTF. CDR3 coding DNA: TGTGCCAGCAGCCCCCAGGGGGCGAACGACTACACCTTC.

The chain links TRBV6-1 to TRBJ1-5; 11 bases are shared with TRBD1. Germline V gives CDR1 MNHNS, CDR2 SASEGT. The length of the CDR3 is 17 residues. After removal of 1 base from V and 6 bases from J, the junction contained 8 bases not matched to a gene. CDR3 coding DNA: TGTGCCAGCAGTGAAGGGACAGGGGGCGCGACGACTCAGCCCCAGCATTTT. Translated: CASSEGTGGATTQPQHF.

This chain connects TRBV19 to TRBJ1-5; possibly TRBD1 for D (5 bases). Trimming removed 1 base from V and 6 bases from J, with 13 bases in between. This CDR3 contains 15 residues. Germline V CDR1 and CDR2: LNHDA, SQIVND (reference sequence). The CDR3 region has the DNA TGTGCCAGTAGTATAGCCCGGGGGAGGGGTCAGCCCCAGCATTTT. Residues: CASSIARGRGQPQHF.

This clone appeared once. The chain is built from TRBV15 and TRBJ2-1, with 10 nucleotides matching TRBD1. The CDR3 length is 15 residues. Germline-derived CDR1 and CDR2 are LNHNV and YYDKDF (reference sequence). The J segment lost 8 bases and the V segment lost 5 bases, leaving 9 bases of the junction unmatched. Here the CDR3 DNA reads TGTGCCACCAGCCGAAGGACAGGGGGTCTCGATGAGCAGTTCTTC. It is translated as CATSRRTGGLDEQFF.

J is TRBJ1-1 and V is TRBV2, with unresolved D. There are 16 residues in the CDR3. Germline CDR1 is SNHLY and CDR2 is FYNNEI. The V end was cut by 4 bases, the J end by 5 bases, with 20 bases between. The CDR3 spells CASSGGKQRTRTEAFF. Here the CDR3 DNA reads TGTGCCAGCAGTGGCGGGAAACAGAGGACGAGGACTGAAGCTTTCTTT.